A selection of T cell receptor beta chains follows, all from one sample in a study of CD8 T cells in Susac syndrome. TCRdb re-called the immunoSEQ multiplex PCR reads through MiXCR, storing one row per CDR3 protein. The sample contains about 240,000 distinct CDR3 sequences, 96% of which appear only once. Specimen: CD4+ T cells from PBMCs. Receptors were obtained from a human donor with Susac syndrome. Both conserved end residues are part of each CDR3. Each record gives: D gene, CDR3 length, clone size, V gene, J gene, CDR3 DNA, CDR3 protein. A D gene is named only where the DNA matches it firmly. Clone size is shown for a subset of rows, as once, few, many or a class of expanded clone.

-	13	-	TRBV29-1	TRBJ2-3	TGCAGCGTTAGACAGGGACTCACAGATACGCAGTATTTT	CSVRQGLTDTQYF
-	16	-	TRBV29-1	TRBJ1-3	TGCAGCGTGTCCCTCGCACACAGTCTCTCTGGAAACACCATATATTTT	CSVSLAHSLSGNTIYF
-	13	-	TRBV10-3	TRBJ1-5	TGTGCCATCAGACAACAGGATGATCAGCCCCAGCATTTT	CAIRQQDDQPQHF
TRBD2	15	-	TRBV15	TRBJ2-3	TGTGCCACCAGCAGAGGAGCAGCGGGAACAGATACGCAGTATTTT	CATSRGAAGTDTQYF
-	14	once	TRBV6-1	TRBJ1-1	TGTGCCAGCACCCCCCGACAGGTCAACACTGAAGCTTTCTTT	CASTPRQVNTEAFF
-	12	-	TRBV28	TRBJ1-1	TGTGCCAGCAGCGGCTCGAAGGATGAAGCTTTCTTT	CASSGSKDEAFF
TRBD1	13	-	TRBV10-3	TRBJ1-2	TGTGCCATCAACGGACAGGGGGTGGATGGCTACACCTTC	CAINGQGVDGYTF
-	15	-	TRBV14	TRBJ2-1	TGTGCCAGCAGCCACGACGCAGGGTTCTACAATGAGCAGTTCTTC	CASSHDAGFYNEQFF
-	16	-	TRBV20-1	TRBJ1-4	TGCAGTGCTAGAGATTATACCGACAGCACTAATGAAAAACTGTTTTTT	CSARDYTDSTNEKLFF
-	11	-	TRBV3-1	TRBJ2-7	TGTGCCAGCAGCCAAGGTCAGGTGTCGTACTTC	CASSQGQVSYF
-	11	-	TRBV5-6	TRBJ2-1	TGTGCCAGCAGCTTGATGGATGAGCAGTTCTTC	CASSLMDEQFF
TRBD1	16	few	TRBV27	TRBJ2-6	TGTGCCAGCAGCCGGGACAGGGGAACCGGGGCCAACGTCCTGACTTTC	CASSRDRGTGANVLTF
-	13	once	TRBV28	TRBJ1-2	TGTGCCAGCACAGGTTGGCGCGTCGGGGGCTACACCTTC	CASTGWRVGGYTF
-	14	-	TRBV30	TRBJ1-2	TGTGCCTGGACCCTTGGGAGAACGTACTATGGCTACACCTTC	CAWTLGRTYYGYTF
-	15	-	TRBV14	TRBJ2-7	TGTGCCAGCAGCCAAGTCCGGGACCCCCACTCCGAGCAGTACTTC	CASSQVRDPHSEQYF
TRBD1	14	-	TRBV11-2	TRBJ2-7	TGTGCCAGCAGCCGTACAGGGGGCGGGTACGAGCAGTACTTC	CASSRTGGGYEQYF
TRBD2	15	-	TRBV5-4	TRBJ2-3	TGTGCCAGCAGCTTTGCGGGAGGCCGCACAGATACGCAGTATTTT	CASSFAGGRTDTQYF
TRBD1	14	-	TRBV20-1	TRBJ2-3	TGCAGTGCTAGAAACACAGGGGGTCAGGGTGCGCAGTATTTT	CSARNTGGQGAQYF
-	16	-	TRBV20-1	TRBJ2-1	TGCAGTGCTAGCCGCACCTTGGGTCCCGGGCACAATGAGCAGTTCTTC	CSASRTLGPGHNEQFF
-	17	-	TRBV4-2	TRBJ2-2	TGTGCCAGCAGCCAAGAGGCCCTTGCCTTAGGCACCGGGGAGCTGTTTTTT	CASSQEALALGTGELFF
-	11	-	TRBV20-1	TRBJ1-1	TGCAGTGCCCGGGACAACACTGAAGCTTTCTTT	CSARDNTEAFF
-	15	-	TRBV4-1	TRBJ2-1	TGCGCCAGCAGCCAAGATATGGGAACCTACAATGAGCAGTTCTTC	CASSQDMGTYNEQFF
-	15	-	TRBV15	TRBJ2-3	TGTGCCACCCGCCGGGACCGCCGCTACACAGATACGCAGTATTTT	CATRRDRRYTDTQYF
-	10	-	TRBV20-1	TRBJ2-3	TGCAGTGCTGTGACAGATACGCAGTATTTT	CSAVTDTQYF
TRBD1	14	-	TRBV6-1	TRBJ1-5	TGTGCCAGCAGGGAAACAGGGGGCAGCCAGCCCCAGCATTTT	CASRETGGSQPQHF
TRBD1	15	-	TRBV28	TRBJ2-7	TGTGCCAGCAGTACCCCAGGGGGACCCTCCTACGAGCAGTACTTC	CASSTPGGPSYEQYF
TRBD1	12	-	TRBV2	TRBJ1-4	TGTGCCACGACAGGGGAAGGTGAAAAACTGTTTTTT	CATTGEGEKLFF
-	13	-	TRBV20-1	TRBJ2-1	TGCAGTGCTGGGGTGCCAGGTGACAATGAGCAGTTCTTC	CSAGVPGDNEQFF
TRBD2	18	-	TRBV20-1	TRBJ2-3	TGCAGTGCTAGTGGGGCCACTAGCGGGAGGGCTCGCACAGATACGCAGTATTTT	CSASGATSGRARTDTQYF
-	13	-	TRBV10-3	TRBJ2-1	TGTGCCATCAGTGCCTGGACAGACAATGAGCAGTTCTTC	CAISAWTDNEQFF
-	14	-	TRBV11-2	TRBJ2-5	TGTGCCAGCAGCTTAGTTGGGGGGCGAAGGACCCAGTACTTC	CASSLVGGRRTQYF
-	15	-	TRBV7-3	TRBJ2-3	TGTGCCAGCAGCATGGCTCTAGGAACCACAGATACGCAGTATTTT	CASSMALGTTDTQYF
-	16	-	TRBV5-6	TRBJ2-5	TGTGCCAGCAGCTTGAACTGGGCGGCGGGGCAAGAGACCCAGTACTTC	CASSLNWAAGQETQYF
TRBD2	14	-	TRBV20-1	TRBJ2-7	TGCAGTGCTGCCCTAGCGGGTGGCCTCTACGAGCAGTACTTC	CSAALAGGLYEQYF
-	13	-	TRBV19	TRBJ2-7	TGTGCCAGTAGTATAGGGAACACCTACGAGCAGTACTTC	CASSIGNTYEQYF
TRBD1	18	-	TRBV9	TRBJ2-7	TGTGCCAGCAGCCCCCAAAGCCTGGGGGCAGGGGGCGTGTACGAGCAGTACTTC	CASSPQSLGAGGVYEQYF
-	13	-	TRBV18	TRBJ1-2	TGTGCCAGCTCACCGGGGGAGCGGTATGGCTACACCTTC	CASSPGERYGYTF